Reported below is one TCR beta chain. The entry originates in a study of T cells after yellow fever vaccination. Using its own MiXCR run on the 5' RACE reads, TCRdb lists one record per CDR3 protein. The profile shows 250,000 or so distinct CDR3 sequences, roughly 6.2% of them singletons. Trimming left V 2 bases short and J 0 bases short, with 5 bases between. CDR3 length: 13 amino acids. Germline V lookup: CDR1 DFQATT, CDR2 SNEGSKA (reference sequence). The origin of this receptor is a man aged 25-40 years who received the YFV17D yellow fever vaccine. Sequencing used CD4+ T cells sorted from PBMCs, obtained on the day of the yellow fever booster vaccination. The genes are TRBV20-1 and TRBJ1-5; no clear D. The CDR3 protein is CSARTNSNQPQHF. The CDR3 nucleotides read TGCAGTGCTAGAACGAATAGCAATCAGCCCCAGCATTTT.